This TCR beta chain derives from a study of blood T cell repertoires in COVID-19. Turning to the study itself: The United States, Italy and Spain were the sources of the acute and convalescent COVID-19 samples. The cDNA or gDNA used as material had been derived from T cells, B-cell-depleted T cells, or PBMCs.

In the authors' workflow: It was from reference gene primer amplification that nucleated cell counts were estimated. Clones were read by immunoSEQ multiplex PCR, and TCRdb kept only the in-frame ones, dropping some. That table gives V, J and clone size, and the DNA gave D and trimming. Of about 48,000 clones in the sample, about four fifths were seen once. Deletions cut 4 bases from V and 1 base from J, with 11 bases between. CDR3 length equals 15 residues. The germline V gene encodes CDR1 SEHNR and CDR2 FQNEAQ (reference sequence). The chain recombines TRBV7-9 with TRBJ1-5; TRBD1 is a possible D gene (6 bases). The sequence was obtained from a human donor in a cohort sampled during active COVID-19. Sequencing was done on a sample of peripheral blood. CDR3 in DNA: TGTGCCAGCAGCTCTCCCGGGACAAGCAATCAGCCCCAGCATTTT. This codes for CASSSPGTSNQPQHF.